This TCR beta chain originates from a study of blood T cells in healthy people across ages. A few counts support this clonotype. With a J-beta primer mix and a sample-barcoded 5' primer, a second PCR ran roughly 6 to 11 cycles. TCRdb ran MiXCR on the 5' RACE reads and lists one entry per CDR3 protein. Of about 1,000,000 distinct CDR3 sequences in the sample, 40% to 50% were seen once. CDR3 length: 15 residues. Germline loops: CDR1 DFQATT, CDR2 SNEGSKA (reference sequence). Trimming removed 5 bases at V and 0 bases at J, with 11 bases between. This sequence joins TRBV20-1 and TRBJ2-6, with a weak D call TRBD2 (5 bases). The sequence came from a woman in her fifties or sixties in good health. Sequencing was carried out using blood. Written as DNA, the CDR3 is TGCAGTGCTGATTACAGCGGCTCTGGGGCCAACGTCCTGACTTTC. Protein: CSADYSGSGANVLTF.